One sample yielded the 21 T cell receptor beta chains listed below, sequenced in a study of beta chain features in type 1 diabetes listed by TCRdb under 2018. Library preparation was by the immunoSEQ multiplex PCR assay. The entire isolated RNA was reverse transcribed using the High Capacity cDNA Reverse Transcription Kit, and thus expressed TCRB transcripts were sequenced. This is the immuneACCESS table as TCRdb keeps it, with only in-frame sequences that have V and J called. A part of the clones is gone; compared with another copy, unresolved V genes explain less than half, and the rest is unexplained. The sample yields 900,000 or so clones; about a sixth were counted once. The ten most abundant clones make up 0.023% of the sample. Sequences were obtained from naive CD4+ T cells from blood. In light of the paper, this sample's cell subset or site label describes: true naive CD4+ T cells. The source of these receptors is a woman in her late teens or twenties in good health.

In this sample, this clone turned up a few times. The chain employs TRBV4-3 and TRBJ2-3; possible D gene TRBD2, 5 bases. CDR1 and CDR2 from the germline V gene are LGHNA and YSLEER. Trimming stripped 1 base from V and 3 bases from J, with 14 bases between. The CDR3 has 16 residues. The CDR3 coding sequence is TGCGCCAGCAGCCAAGCTGCTGGACTGGGGACAGATACGCAGTATTTT. Encoded protein: CASSQAAGLGTDTQYF.

Details on this clone: The same CDR3 is also encoded by other DNA sequences in this sample. CDR3 sequence (DNA): TGCGCCAGCAGCTTGGCTGCAGATACGCAGTATTTT. It codes for CASSLAADTQYF. The chain joins TRBV5-1 to TRBJ2-3, with D hard to call. Germline loops: CDR1 SGHRS, CDR2 YFSETQ. The CDR3 has 12 residues. V lost 0 bases, J lost 4 bases, and 3 bases lay in between.

Written as DNA, the CDR3 is TGTGCCAGCAGTTTGCAGTTCCGAGAGACCCAGTACTTC. It translates to CASSLQFRETQYF. The genes are TRBV28 and TRBJ2-5; D is unresolved. CDR3 size: 13 residues. From germline, CDR1 is MDHEN and CDR2 SYDVKM. With 3 bases removed from V and 4 bases from J, the gap between germline ends came to 9 bases.

This clone occurred a few times. The chain employs TRBV4-3 and TRBJ2-2; TRBD2 agrees at 12 bases. Germline lookup yields CDR1 LGHNA and CDR2 YSLEER. With 2 bases clipped from V and 6 bases from J, the junction kept 1 base outside the gene matches. This CDR3 has 15 residues. CDR3 in amino acids: CASSQRLAGAGELFF. In nucleotides, the CDR3 is TGCGCCAGCAGCCAACGACTAGCGGGGGCCGGGGAGCTGTTTTTT.

This clone has a handful of counts. This chain links TRBV20-1 with TRBJ2-1, with D hard to call. The CDR3 loop spans 11 amino acids. Trimming left V 2 bases short and J 9 bases short, with 8 bases between. Germline assignment: CDR1 DFQATT and CDR2 SNEGSKA (reference sequence). This CDR3 is CSARSRREQFF. As DNA, the CDR3 is TGCAGTGCTAGATCACGTCGTGAGCAGTTCTTC.

V is TRBV29-1 and J is TRBJ2-3; TRBD1 agrees at 7 bases. Germline CDR1 reads SQVTM; CDR2 reads ANQGSEA. The CDR3 has 13 residues. The V and J ends lost 6 bases and 1 base, in that order; junction bases with no gene match: 4. The CDR3 DNA follows: TGCAGCGTCGAGGGGGCAGGCACAGATACGCAGTATTTT. Encoded protein: CSVEGAGTDTQYF.

This rearrangement joins TRBV5-1 to TRBJ2-1; TRBD2 matches 11 bases. V lost 2 bases and J lost 6; bases outside the gene matches: 7. Germline values: CDR1 SGHRS, CDR2 YFSETQ. The CDR3 loop spans 16 amino acids. CDR3 protein: CASSFIAGGPRNEQFF. The CDR3 region has the DNA TGCGCCAGCAGCTTTATAGCGGGAGGGCCTCGCAATGAGCAGTTCTTC.

This clone was seen only a few times. V and J are TRBV5-1 and TRBJ2-3; D is uncertain. V lost 3 bases, J lost 2 bases, and 16 bases lay in between. Germline CDR1 SGHRS, CDR2 YFSETQ. The CDR3 totals 16 residues. The CDR3 DNA reads TGCGCCAGCAGCTATAAAAGGTCGTGGGCCACAGATACGCAGTATTTT. It translates to CASSYKRSWATDTQYF.

The chain has TRBV5-4 and TRBJ2-2; D may be TRBD1 (5 bases). Trimming took 1 base from V and 5 from J, leaving 15 bases between them. The CDR3 covers 16 residues. The germline V gene encodes CDR1 SGHNT and CDR2 YYREEE (reference sequence). The CDR3 nucleotides read TGTGCCAGCAGCTTGTTTCAGACTGCAGGGACCGGGGAGCTGTTTTTT. Translated: CASSLFQTAGTGELFF.

The chain combines TRBV25-1 with TRBJ1-1; TRBD1 is a possible D gene (5 bases). V was trimmed by 8 bases and J by 5 bases, leaving 15 bases between them. Germline assignment: CDR1 MGHDK and CDR2 SYGVNS. The CDR3 contains 13 residues. The CDR3 nucleotides read TGTGCCAGCCGGCGGGGACTGGGGACTGAAGCTTTCTTT. Its protein product is CASRRGLGTEAFF.

The genes are TRBV11-2 and TRBJ1-2, with D perhaps matching TRBD1 (6 bases). This CDR3 comprises 13 residues. Germline CDR1 reads SGHAT; CDR2 reads FQNNGV. V lost 1 base to trimming and J lost 8 bases, with 11 bases between them. CDR3 protein: CASSLGGGVGYTF. Written as DNA, the CDR3 is TGTGCCAGCAGCTTAGGTGGGGGCGTCGGCTACACCTTC.

This clone was counted only a few times. The chain uses TRBV10-3 and TRBJ2-7; 9 bases map to TRBD1. CDR1 is ENHRY and CDR2 is SYGVKD in the germline V gene. V lost 11 bases to trimming and J lost 3 bases; unmatched junction nucleotides: 2. The CDR3 is 11 amino acids. The CDR3 reads CASGQGYEQYF. CDR3 nucleotides: TGTGCCTCGGGACAGGGCTACGAGCAGTACTTC.

This clone was recorded a few times. The chain employs TRBV6-6 and TRBJ2-2; TRBD1 might be the D (6 bases). This CDR3 has 15 amino acids. The germline CDR1 and CDR2 sequences are MNHNY and SVGAGI (reference sequence). The ends were cut back, 7 bases at V and 1 base at J, with 13 bases in the middle. CDR3 in amino acids: CASTNRVGNTGELFF. CDR3 DNA: TGTGCCAGCACCAACAGGGTAGGGAACACCGGGGAGCTGTTTTTT.

V is TRBV5-1 and J is TRBJ2-7; weak D call: TRBD1 (6 bases). This CDR3 comprises 14 residues. V was trimmed by 6 bases and J by 1 base, leaving 14 bases between them. CDR1 is SGHRS and CDR2 is YFSETQ in the germline V gene. The CDR3 DNA is TGCGCCAGCAAGTCTCAGGGGTTGTCCTACGAGCAGTACTTC. This translates into CASKSQGLSYEQYF.

This clone was detected a few times. The rearrangement uses TRBV19 and TRBJ1-5; possibly TRBD1 for D (5 bases). Germline CDR1 reads LNHDA; CDR2 reads SQIVND (reference sequence). The CDR3 loop spans 15 amino acids. V was clipped by 4 bases and J by 8 bases, with 18 bases between them. This CDR3 reads CASSKGRGPREPQHF. CDR3 bases: TGTGCCAGTAGTAAGGGCCGGGGCCCTCGGGAGCCCCAGCATTTT.

This rearrangement joins TRBV28 to TRBJ2-1, with D possibly matching TRBD2 (5 bases). Germline V CDR1 and CDR2: MDHEN, SYDVKM. Trimming cost V 1 base and J 8 bases, with 24 bases left between them. This CDR3 spans 18 amino acids. The CDR3 loop reads CASSLLLGRAATLDEQFF. The CDR3 DNA reads as TGTGCCAGCAGTTTATTACTCGGGCGGGCGGCCACACTGGATGAGCAGTTCTTC.

The V gene is TRBV11-2, the J gene TRBJ1-4; D gene unclear. V was clipped by 1 base and J by 8 bases, with 8 bases between them. From germline, CDR1 is SGHAT and CDR2 FQNNGV. The CDR3 has 13 residues. CDR3 amino acids: CASSLAFGEKLFF. The DNA for the CDR3 is TGTGCCAGCAGCTTAGCATTCGGGGAAAAACTGTTTTTT. Variable domain in full (rest from reference TRBV11-2 and TRBJ1-4): EAGVAQSPRYKIIEKRQSVAFWCNPISGHATLYWYQQILGQGPKLLIQFQNNGVVDDSQLPKDRFSAERLKGVDSTLKIQPAKLEDSAVYLCASSLAFGEKLFFGSGTQLSVL.

This clone was seen only a few times. The V and J genes are TRBV15 and TRBJ2-1, with TRBD2 matching 9 bases. The length of the CDR3 is 17 residues. Germline V gene data show CDR1 as LNHNV and CDR2 as YYDKDF (reference sequence). V shed 0 bases and J 9 bases; nucleotides not matched to a gene: 12. Here the CDR3 reads CATSRDWREGPSFEQFF. CDR3 nucleotide sequence: TGTGCCACCAGCAGAGATTGGCGGGAGGGCCCTAGTTTTGAGCAGTTCTTC.

This clone came up a few times. CDR3 sequence: CASSPGRATNEKLFF. As DNA, the CDR3 is TGTGCCAGCTCACCGGGCAGGGCAACTAATGAAAAACTGTTTTTT. This chain uses TRBV18 with TRBJ1-4; D is perhaps TRBD1 (5 bases). Trimming shortened V by 3 bases and J by 0 bases, and 8 bases separated the two germline ends. The CDR3 extends over 15 amino acids. Germline CDR1 KGHSH, CDR2 LQKENI.

This rearrangement joins TRBV6-1 to TRBJ2-1, with a possible D match to TRBD2 (6 bases). Per germline, CDR1 MNHNS and CDR2 SASEGT. The CDR3 contains 15 residues. The V end was cut by 6 bases, the J end by 5 bases, with 17 bases between. For the CDR3, the DNA is TGTGCCAGCAGCGTCGTCCTCCGCGGGAACAATGAGCAGTTCTTC. Protein product: CASSVVLRGNNEQFF.

This clone turned up a few times. The chain combines TRBV27 with TRBJ2-1; a possible D gene is TRBD1 (5 bases). Trimming removed 4 bases from V and 2 bases from J, with 12 bases in between. Germline V CDR1 and CDR2: MNHEY, SMNVEV (reference sequence). CDR3 length equals 15 residues. Here the CDR3 DNA reads TGTGCCAGCAGTTCGACAGATTACGCCTACAATGAGCAGTTCTTC. Translated, it gives CASSSTDYAYNEQFF.